Listed here are 20 T cell receptor beta chains from one sample, sequenced in a study of T-cell reconstitution after alpha-beta-depleted transplantation in children. During its preparation, the TCRbeta library received unique molecular identifiers. TCRdb reprocessed the PCR reads via MiXCR and lists one record per CDR3 protein. The sample shows around 490,000 distinct CDR3 sequences, around 10% of them seen only once. Sequences were derived from PBMCs, mostly from graft donor cells, sampled 180 days after TCRalphabeta/CD19-depleted stem cell transplant. These receptors were collected from a female patient between 2 and 15 years old who had a stem cell transplant for aplastic anemia, so the T cells may come from the graft donor.

This clonotype was observed at least ten times. The genes are TRBV29-1 and TRBJ2-2; TRBD1 agrees at 7 bases. V shed 3 bases and J 0 bases; nucleotides not matched to a gene: 7. The CDR3 sequence is 16 residues long. The V gene's germline CDR1 is SQVTM and CDR2 ANQGSEA. The DNA of the CDR3 is TGCAGCGTTGAGGGACAGCCTCTATCGAACACCGGGGAGCTGTTTTTT. It codes for CSVEGQPLSNTGELFF.

There are a few counts of this clonotype. This chain uses TRBV25-1 with TRBJ1-1, with D perhaps matching TRBD1 (5 bases). The germline V gene encodes CDR1 MGHDK and CDR2 SYGVNS. The ends were cut back, 1 base at V and 6 bases at J, with 12 bases in the middle. The CDR3 is made up of 14 amino acids. In nucleotides, the CDR3 is TGTGCCAGCAGTGAATCGGAGGGGTGGGCTGAAGCTTTCTTT. Protein product: CASSESEGWAEAFF.

This chain links TRBV5-4 with TRBJ2-1, with D perhaps matching TRBD1 (6 bases). The CDR3 sequence is 16 residues long. V was clipped by 1 base and J by 1 base, with 12 bases between them. Germline values: CDR1 SGHNT, CDR2 YYREEE (reference sequence). This CDR3 reads CASSLKAGASYNEQFF. The CDR3 DNA follows: TGTGCCAGCAGCTTGAAAGCAGGGGCGTCCTACAATGAGCAGTTCTTC.

This clonotype was recorded a few times. CDR3 DNA: TGTGCCAGCCGTAGGGGCCTCCTCCGTGGGGAATTGTGGCGATTAATTCAGCCCCAGCATTTT. This codes for CASRRGLLRGELWRLIQPQHF. This chain uses TRBV21-1 with TRBJ1-5. TRBV21-1 is an annotated pseudogene. The CDR3 is made up of 21 amino acids.

This clonotype was counted between two and nine times. The chain carries TRBV20-1 and TRBJ2-1; D perhaps matches TRBD2 (5 bases). There are 14 residues in the CDR3. V was clipped by 6 bases and J by 2 bases, with 14 bases between them. CDR1 is DFQATT and CDR2 is SNEGSKA in the germline V gene (reference sequence). In DNA form, the CDR3 reads TGCAGTGCCAGCCACGGGGTCCCCTACAATGAGCAGTTCTTC. Its protein is CSASHGVPYNEQFF.

CDR3 coding DNA: TGCGCCAGCAGCCACGACTGGAATAGCAATCAGCCCCAGCATTTT. Translation: CASSHDWNSNQPQHF. The J gene is TRBJ1-5, the V gene TRBV5-1; D remains unclear. Deletions cut 4 bases from V and 0 bases from J, with 11 bases between. The V gene's germline CDR1 is SGHRS and CDR2 YFSETQ. The CDR3 totals 15 residues. The entire variable domain, with the rest obtained from reference TRBV5-1 and TRBJ1-5, is as follows: KAGVTQTPRYLIKTRGQQVTLSCSPISGHRSVSWYQQTPGQGLQFLFEYFSETQRNKGNFPGRFSGRQFSNSRSEMNVSTLELGDSALYLCASSHDWNSNQPQHFGDGTRLSIL.

Only a few counts were recorded for this clonotype. The J gene is TRBJ2-7, the V gene TRBV10-2, with D possibly TRBD2 on 6 matching bases. Germline assignment: CDR1 WSHSY and CDR2 SAAADI. V was trimmed by 3 bases and J by 4 bases, leaving 19 bases between them. This CDR3 has 16 residues. This CDR3 reads CASSEDGAGITYEQYV. CDR3 bases: TGCGCCAGCAGTGAAGATGGTGCGGGAATAACGTACGAGCAGTACGTC.

The J gene is TRBJ2-5, the V gene TRBV21-1. TRBV21-1 is a pseudogene segment. CDR3 length: 11 residues. CDR3 amino acids: CASSKGLTQYF. Here the CDR3 DNA reads TGTGCCAGCAGCAAAGGCCTTACCCAGTACTTC.

V and J are TRBV20-1 and TRBJ2-5; 10 bases line up with TRBD2. In germline, CDR1 is DFQATT, CDR2 SNEGSKA (reference sequence). V was pared by 3 bases and J by 4 bases, with 5 bases of the junction left unmatched. The CDR3 is 14 amino acids. The CDR3 reads CSASRAGGGETQYF. In nucleotides, the CDR3 is TGCAGTGCTAGTCGAGCGGGAGGGGGAGAGACCCAGTACTTC.

This clonotype was counted only a few times. This chain joins TRBV12-3 or TRBV12-4 and TRBJ1-5; a possible D gene is TRBD1 (5 bases). The V gene lost 3 bases and the J gene lost 5 bases, with 11 bases spanning the gap. CDR3 length equals 14 residues. In DNA, the CDR3 is TGTGCCAGCAGTTTTTCCAGGGAGGATCAGCCCCAGCATTTT. It codes for CASSFSREDQPQHF.

This clonotype was seen ten or more times. V and J are TRBV27 and TRBJ2-3; D uncertain. CDR1 is MNHEY and CDR2 is SMNVEV in the germline V gene (reference sequence). The V gene lost 2 bases and the J gene lost 2 bases, with 8 bases spanning the gap. This CDR3 spans 14 amino acids. In nucleotides, the CDR3 is TGTGCCAGCAGTTTAAAACTCGTCACAGATACGCAGTATTTT. It codes for CASSLKLVTDTQYF.

The table lists this clonotype with a few counts. This sequence joins TRBV29-1 and TRBJ1-1, with TRBD1 matching over 8 bases. Germline CDR1 is SQVTM and CDR2 is ANQGSEA. The CDR3 length is 14 residues. V was clipped by 7 bases and J by 3 bases; unmatched bases: 10. The CDR3 DNA is TGCAGCGCCCGAGGACAGGGCGAGGACACTGAAGCTTTCTTT. This sequence encodes CSARGQGEDTEAFF.

This clonotype was observed a few times. This rearrangement joins TRBV4-2 to TRBJ2-6; TRBD1 matches at 8 bases. This CDR3 has 18 residues. Germline CDR1 LGHNA, CDR2 YNFKEQ. V lost 1 base to trimming and J lost 1 base; unmatched junction nucleotides: 6. CDR3 loop: CASSQVGQASSGANVLTF. CDR3 DNA: TGTGCCAGCAGCCAAGTGGGACAGGCCAGTTCTGGGGCCAACGTCCTGACTTTC.

This clonotype was detected a few times. J is TRBJ2-1 and V is TRBV27; D may match TRBD1 or TRBD2 (5 bases each). Trimming stripped 2 bases from V and 0 bases from J, with 11 bases between. The CDR3 runs 16 residues. Germline V gene data show CDR1 as MNHEY and CDR2 as SMNVEV (reference sequence). The chain's CDR3 is CASSLPPGTSYNEQFF. CDR3 nucleotides: TGTGCCAGCAGTTTACCCCCAGGGACCTCCTACAATGAGCAGTTCTTC.

This clonotype was observed a few times. V and J are TRBV15 and TRBJ1-5, with no clear D. The germline V and J ends were trimmed by 4 bases and 0 bases, with 16 bases remaining between them. The CDR3 is 17 residues long. Looked up from germline, CDR1 is LNHNV and CDR2 is YYDKDF (reference sequence). Here the CDR3 reads CATSKTFKDHSNQPQHF. For the CDR3, the DNA is TGTGCCACCAGCAAAACCTTCAAAGATCATAGCAATCAGCCCCAGCATTTT. Full variable domain (remainder filled in from reference TRBV15 and TRBJ1-5): DAMVIQNPRYQVTQFGKPVTLSCSQTLNHNVMYWYQQKSSQAPKLLFHYYDKDFNNEADTPDNFQSRRPNTSFCFLDIRSPGLGDTAMYLCATSKTFKDHSNQPQHFGDGTRLSIL.

There are a few counts of this clonotype. The chain uses TRBV20-1 and TRBJ2-1; D may correspond to TRBD1 or TRBD2 (5 bases each). Looked up from germline, CDR1 is DFQATT and CDR2 is SNEGSKA (reference sequence). Trimming stripped 1 base from V and 0 bases from J, with 16 bases between. This CDR3 contains 17 residues. CDR3 sequence reads: CSARAPGTRGSYNEQFF. The DNA of the CDR3 is TGCAGTGCTAGAGCCCCGGGGACCCGAGGCTCCTACAATGAGCAGTTCTTC.

This clonotype was detected ten times or more. The chain is built from TRBV29-1 and TRBJ2-1, with no clear D. Germline CDR1 reads SQVTM; CDR2 reads ANQGSEA. Deletions cut 1 base from V and 13 bases from J, with 17 bases between. This CDR3 comprises 13 residues. The CDR3 spells CSVEVIGIPSQFF. Here the CDR3 DNA reads TGCAGCGTTGAAGTAATAGGGATTCCCTCTCAGTTCTTC.

This chain joins TRBV11-2 and TRBJ1-5, with 7 positions matching TRBD1. The CDR3 extends over 18 amino acids. After removal of 3 bases from V and 0 bases from J, the junction contained 11 bases not matched to a gene. Germline V gives CDR1 SGHAT, CDR2 FQNNGV. The CDR3 bases are TGTGCCAGCAGCTTTGAACAGAGGGGGCCCAATAGCAATCAGCCCCAGCATTTT. Residues: CASSFEQRGPNSNQPQHF.

The chain joins TRBV29-1 to TRBJ1-3; the D is unclear. The germline gives CDR1 SQVTM, CDR2 ANQGSEA. This CDR3 has 14 amino acids. V lost 7 bases and J lost 0, with 13 bases in between. The DNA for the CDR3 is TGCAGCGCGGTGGGCGGGAGCTCTGGAAACACCATATATTTT. It translates to CSAVGGSSGNTIYF.

V gene TRBV6-5 combines with J gene TRBJ1-1; a weak D match, TRBD1 (6 bases). Germline CDR1 MNHEY, CDR2 SVGAGI. V lost 9 bases and J lost 3, with 8 bases in between. CDR3 length: 11 residues. The CDR3 DNA is TGTGCCAGTACAGGGCACACTGAAGCTTTCTTT. Protein sequence: CASTGHTEAFF.